This TCR beta chain derives from a study of vaccination and CD4 T cells after COVID-19. Study in general: The post-COVID sampling time was a median around 91 days after diagnosis, ranging from 35 to 161. Each control was exposed to a CEFX pool, an HIV-1 Nef pool, or no peptide at all.

Remarks on this clonotype: What it recognizes is unknown.

Cultured CD4+ T-cell DNA underwent Oncomine TCR Beta short-read sequencing. TCRdb fed the PCR reads into MiXCR, producing one record per CDR3 protein. Of fewer than 15,000 distinct CDR3 sequences listed, roughly 52% are singletons. Indicated treatment: approximately 9-day PBMC culture with coronavirus spike peptide pools or control peptides (ViraFEST assay). Positive PCR tests came between March and December 2020, ahead of the US Alpha, Beta and Delta variants. Germline V CDR1 and CDR2: MNHEY, SVGEGT. V lost 5 bases and J 1 base, leaving 8 bases between the germline ends. The CDR3 is 13 residues long.

The specimen was CD4+ T cells from blood, cultured in vitro. This chain uses TRBV6-2 or TRBV6-3 with TRBJ1-2; the D is unclear. The TCR sequence derives from a human donor who had recovered from COVID-19. The CDR3, as DNA: TGTGCCAGCAGTCGACAACTTAACTATGGCTACACCTTC. Protein: CASSRQLNYGYTF.